Following are 10 T cell receptor beta chains from one sample sequenced in a study of molecular identifiers for immune sequencing clone quantification. TCRdb recomputed calls from the PCR reads with MiXCR, one row per CDR3 protein. The profile covers hundreds of thousands of distinct CDR3 sequences, with roughly a quarter appearing a single time and 0.7% to 0.95% taken by the ten largest. Material for sequencing was naive CD8+ T cells from blood, with Jurkat cell RNA spiked in. Subset specified: FACS-sorted CD8+CD4-CCR7+CD45RA+ naive T cells. The receptor set was obtained from a human donor in good health. Some libraries in this study had Jurkat cell RNA spiked in.

The chain joins TRBV4-3 to TRBJ1-6; no clear D gene. This CDR3 is 16 amino acids long. Per the germline V gene, CDR1 is LGHNA and CDR2 is YSLEER. V lost 0 bases and J 9 bases, leaving 15 bases between the germline ends. As DNA, the CDR3 is TGCGCCAGCAGCCAAGACTCCGCACAGACAATTTCACCCCTCCACTTT. It yields the protein CASSQDSAQTISPLHF.

CDR3 sequence: CASSPLLAGETDTQYF. The CDR3, as DNA: TGTGCCAGCAGTCCACTACTAGCGGGAGAGACAGATACGCAGTATTTT. V is TRBV27 and J is TRBJ2-3; 11 nucleotides align to TRBD2. Germline-derived CDR1 and CDR2 are MNHEY and SMNVEV (reference sequence). The CDR3 is made up of 16 amino acids. After removal of 5 bases from V and 3 bases from J, the junction contained 7 bases not matched to a gene.

This clonotype was detected many times. The V gene is TRBV5-1, the J gene TRBJ1-1; D gene unclear. The CDR3 has 13 amino acids. Germline CDR1 reads SGHRS; CDR2 reads YFSETQ. V shed 0 bases and J shed 7 bases, with 10 bases lying between them. CDR3 nucleotide sequence: TGCGCCAGCAGCTTGGATTCCGAGATTGAAGCTTTCTTT. Its translation: CASSLDSEIEAFF.

This clonotype was observed a few times. This chain links TRBV24-1 with TRBJ2-7; D gene ambiguous. Trimming removed 6 bases at V and 1 base at J, with 9 bases between. From germline, CDR1 is KGHDR and CDR2 SFDVKD. The CDR3 totals 13 residues. The CDR3 here is CATSWSGSYEQYF. The CDR3 nucleotides read TGTGCCACCAGTTGGTCCGGGTCCTACGAGCAGTACTTC.

Notes on this clonotype: A clone one base away is much larger, so this may be a read error. The chain combines TRBV7-6 with TRBJ1-1; 7 positions match TRBD1. The trim removed 5 bases at V and 4 bases at J, leaving 10 bases unmatched. CDR1 is SGHVS, CDR2 FNYEAQ, per germline. The CDR3 spans 15 residues. The CDR3 loop reads CASSAATGSGTEAFF. Written as DNA, the CDR3 is TGTGCCAGCAGCGCAGCGACAGGGAGCGGCACTGAAGCTTTCTTT.

The chain recombines TRBV27 with TRBJ1-5, with D perhaps TRBD1 (6 bases). The V gene's germline CDR1 is MNHEY and CDR2 SMNVEV (reference sequence). The CDR3 totals 13 residues. V lost 4 bases and J 9 bases, leaving 13 bases between the germline ends. The CDR3 sequence is CASSSSGVRPQHF. In DNA form, the CDR3 reads TGTGCCAGCAGTTCCTCAGGGGTCAGGCCCCAGCATTTT.

This clonotype was seen ten or more times. The V gene is TRBV5-5, the J gene TRBJ1-1, with D possibly TRBD1 on 5 matching bases. Germline CDR1 reads SGHKS; CDR2 reads YYEKEE (reference sequence). Trimming left V 2 bases short and J 6 bases short, with 14 bases between. The CDR3 has 14 amino acids. CDR3 sequence: CASSLAPSGPEAFF. The DNA of the CDR3 is TGTGCCAGCAGCTTAGCCCCTTCGGGGCCTGAAGCTTTCTTT. Drawing the rest from reference TRBV5-5 and TRBJ1-1, the complete variable domain is DAGVTQSPTHLIKTRGQQVTLRCSPISGHKSVSWYQQVLGQGPQFIFQYYEKEERGRGNFPDRFSARQFPNYSSELNVNALLLGDSALYLCASSLAPSGPEAFFGQGTRLTVV.

This clonotype was found many times. The chain links TRBV11-2 to TRBJ2-3, with D possibly being TRBD2 (6 bases). The V gene lost 1 base and the J gene lost 4 bases, with 12 bases spanning the gap. The germline CDR1 and CDR2 sequences are SGHAT and FQNNGV. The length of the CDR3 is 15 residues. DNA of the CDR3: TGTGCCAGCAGCTTAGGGGCGGGGATGCCAGATACGCAGTATTTT. Translating it yields CASSLGAGMPDTQYF.

J is TRBJ2-5 and V is TRBV6-5, with TRBD1 matching 10 bases. J lost 5 bases, V lost 7 bases, and 10 bases had no gene match. The CDR3 length is 15 residues. Germline values: CDR1 MNHEY, CDR2 SVGAGI. The CDR3 spells CASTSRDRGGETQYF. CDR3 sequence (DNA): TGTGCCAGCACCTCCCGGGACAGGGGTGGTGAGACCCAGTACTTC.

The chain carries TRBV11-2 and TRBJ1-1; the D is unclear. Germline V gene sequence: CDR1 SGHAT, CDR2 FQNNGV. This CDR3 has 14 amino acids. Trimming removed 1 base from V and 3 bases from J, with 9 bases in between. CDR3 DNA: TGTGCCAGCAGCTTAGGAATGGGTTACACTGAAGCTTTCTTT. Protein sequence: CASSLGMGYTEAFF.